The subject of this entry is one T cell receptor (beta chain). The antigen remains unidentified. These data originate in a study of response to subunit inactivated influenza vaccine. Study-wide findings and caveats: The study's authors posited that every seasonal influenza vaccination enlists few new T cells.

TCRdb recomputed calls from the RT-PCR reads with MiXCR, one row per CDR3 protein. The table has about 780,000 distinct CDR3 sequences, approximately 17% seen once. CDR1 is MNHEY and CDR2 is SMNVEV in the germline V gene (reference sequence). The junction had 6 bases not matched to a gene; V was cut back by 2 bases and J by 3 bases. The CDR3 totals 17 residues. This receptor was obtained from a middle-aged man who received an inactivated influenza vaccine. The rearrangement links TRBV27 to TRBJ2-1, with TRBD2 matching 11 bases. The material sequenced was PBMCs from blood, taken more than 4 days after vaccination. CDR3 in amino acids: CASSLDSSGGFYNEQFF. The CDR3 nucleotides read TGTGCCAGCAGTTTAGACTCTAGCGGGGGGTTCTACAATGAGCAGTTCTTC.